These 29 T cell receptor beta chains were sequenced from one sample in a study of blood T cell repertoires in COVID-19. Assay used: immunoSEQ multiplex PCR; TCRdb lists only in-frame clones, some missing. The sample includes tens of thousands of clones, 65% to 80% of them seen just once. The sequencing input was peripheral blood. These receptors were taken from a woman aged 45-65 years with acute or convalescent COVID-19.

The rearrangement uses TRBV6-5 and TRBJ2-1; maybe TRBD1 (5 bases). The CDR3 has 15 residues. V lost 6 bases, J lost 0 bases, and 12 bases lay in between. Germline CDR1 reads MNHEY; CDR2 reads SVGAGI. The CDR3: CASSSTGNSYNEQFF. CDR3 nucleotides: TGTGCCAGCAGCAGCACAGGTAACTCCTACAATGAGCAGTTCTTC.

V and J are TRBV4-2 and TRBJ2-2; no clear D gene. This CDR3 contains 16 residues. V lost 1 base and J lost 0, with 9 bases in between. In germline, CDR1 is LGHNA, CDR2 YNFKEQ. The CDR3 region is CASSQGPTSNTGELFF. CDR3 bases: TGTGCCAGCAGCCAAGGGCCAACATCGAACACCGGGGAGCTGTTTTTT.

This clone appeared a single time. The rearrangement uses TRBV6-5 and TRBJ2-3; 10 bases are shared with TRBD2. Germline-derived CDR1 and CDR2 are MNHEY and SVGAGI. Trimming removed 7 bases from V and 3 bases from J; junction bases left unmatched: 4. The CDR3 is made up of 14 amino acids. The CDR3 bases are TGTGCCAGCAAACTTAGCGGGAGGACAGATACGCAGTATTTT. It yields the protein CASKLSGRTDTQYF.

Here the CDR3 reads CASSQELAGANVEQYF. CDR3 in DNA: TGCGCCAGCAGCCAAGAACTAGCGGGAGCAAATGTCGAGCAGTACTTC. The rearrangement links TRBV4-1 to TRBJ2-7, with 11 nucleotides matching TRBD2. This CDR3 has 16 residues. The junction had 7 bases not matched to a gene; V was cut back by 0 bases and J by 6 bases. CDR1 MGHRA and CDR2 YSYEKL come from the germline V gene.

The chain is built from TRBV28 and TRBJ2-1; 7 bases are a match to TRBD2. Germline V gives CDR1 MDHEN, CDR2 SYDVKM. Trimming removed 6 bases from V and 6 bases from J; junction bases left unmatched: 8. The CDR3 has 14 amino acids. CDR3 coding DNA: TGTGCCAGCAGGCGGGCGGGAGATGTCAATGAGCAGTTCTTC. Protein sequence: CASRRAGDVNEQFF. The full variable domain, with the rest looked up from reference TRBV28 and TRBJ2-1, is DVKVTQSSRYLVKRTGEKVFLECVQDMDHENMFWYRQDPGLGLRLIYFSYDVKMKEKGDIPEGYSVSREKKERFSLILESASTNQTSMYLCASRRAGDVNEQFFGPGTRLTVL.

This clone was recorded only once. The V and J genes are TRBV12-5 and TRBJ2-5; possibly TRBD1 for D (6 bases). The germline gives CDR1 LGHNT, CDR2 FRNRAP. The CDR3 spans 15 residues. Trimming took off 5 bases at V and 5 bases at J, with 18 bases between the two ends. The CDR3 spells CASGAGLQGLETQYF. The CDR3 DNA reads TGTGCTAGTGGTGCTGGGTTACAGGGTCTGGAGACCCAGTACTTC.

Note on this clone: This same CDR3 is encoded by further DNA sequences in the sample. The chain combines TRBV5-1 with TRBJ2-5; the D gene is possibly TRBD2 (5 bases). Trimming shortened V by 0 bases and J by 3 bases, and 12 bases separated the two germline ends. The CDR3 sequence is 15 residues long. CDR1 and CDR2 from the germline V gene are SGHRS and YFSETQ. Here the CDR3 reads CASSLEGRGEETQYF. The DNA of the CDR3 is TGCGCCAGCAGCTTGGAGGGCCGGGGTGAAGAGACCCAGTACTTC.

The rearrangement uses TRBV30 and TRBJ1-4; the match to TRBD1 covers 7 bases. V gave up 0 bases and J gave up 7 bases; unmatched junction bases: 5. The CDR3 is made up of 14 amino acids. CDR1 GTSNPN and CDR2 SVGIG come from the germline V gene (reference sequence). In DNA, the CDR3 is TGTGCCTGGAGTGTAAGCGCAGGGGGTGAAAAACTGTTTTTT. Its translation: CAWSVSAGGEKLFF. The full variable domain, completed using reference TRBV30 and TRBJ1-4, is SQTIHQWPATLVQPVGSPLSLECTVEGTSNPNLYWYRQAAGRGLQLLFYSVGIGQISSEVPQNLSASRPQDRQFILSSKKLLLSDSGFYLCAWSVSAGGEKLFFGSGTQLSVL.

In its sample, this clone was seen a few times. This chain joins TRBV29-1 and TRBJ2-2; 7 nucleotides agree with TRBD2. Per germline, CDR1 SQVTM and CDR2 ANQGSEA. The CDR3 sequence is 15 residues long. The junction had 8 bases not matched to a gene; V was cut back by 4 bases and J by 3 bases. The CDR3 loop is CSVAVGLVDTGELFF. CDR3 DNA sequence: TGCAGCGTTGCCGTTGGACTAGTAGACACCGGGGAGCTGTTTTTT.

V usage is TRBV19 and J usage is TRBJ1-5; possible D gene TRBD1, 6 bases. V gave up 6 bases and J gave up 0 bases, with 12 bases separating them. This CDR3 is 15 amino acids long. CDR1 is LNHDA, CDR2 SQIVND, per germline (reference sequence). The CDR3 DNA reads TGTGCCAGTAGGGAGACAGGTTATAGCAATCAGCCCCAGCATTTT. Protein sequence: CASRETGYSNQPQHF.

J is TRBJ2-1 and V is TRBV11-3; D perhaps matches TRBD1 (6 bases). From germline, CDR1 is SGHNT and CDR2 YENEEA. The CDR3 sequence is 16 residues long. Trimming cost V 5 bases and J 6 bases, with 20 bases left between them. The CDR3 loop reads CASSVATGIASNEQFF. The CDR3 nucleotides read TGTGCCAGCAGCGTAGCCACAGGGATAGCGTCCAATGAGCAGTTCTTC.

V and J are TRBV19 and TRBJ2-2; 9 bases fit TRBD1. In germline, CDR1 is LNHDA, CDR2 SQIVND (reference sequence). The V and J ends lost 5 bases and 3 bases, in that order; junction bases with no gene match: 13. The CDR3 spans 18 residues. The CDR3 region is CASSLNLAGTGYTGELFF. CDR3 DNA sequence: TGTGCCAGTAGTTTAAATCTCGCTGGGACAGGGTACACCGGGGAGCTGTTTTTT.

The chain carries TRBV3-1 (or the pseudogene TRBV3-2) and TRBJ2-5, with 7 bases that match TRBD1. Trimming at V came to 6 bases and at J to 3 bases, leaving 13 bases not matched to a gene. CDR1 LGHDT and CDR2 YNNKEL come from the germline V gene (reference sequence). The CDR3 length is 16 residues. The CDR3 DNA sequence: TGTGCCAGCAGTTATACACCGGGACAGAGAAAAGAGACCCAGTACTTC. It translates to CASSYTPGQRKETQYF.

The CDR3 loop is CASSQDKGDSYNEQFF. The CDR3 DNA sequence: TGTGCCAGCAGCCAAGATAAGGGAGACTCCTACAATGAGCAGTTCTTC. V gene TRBV4-2 combines with J gene TRBJ2-1, with D possibly being TRBD2 (5 bases). Trimming removed 0 bases from V and 0 bases from J, with 9 bases in between. From germline, CDR1 is LGHNA and CDR2 YNFKEQ. This CDR3 spans 16 amino acids.

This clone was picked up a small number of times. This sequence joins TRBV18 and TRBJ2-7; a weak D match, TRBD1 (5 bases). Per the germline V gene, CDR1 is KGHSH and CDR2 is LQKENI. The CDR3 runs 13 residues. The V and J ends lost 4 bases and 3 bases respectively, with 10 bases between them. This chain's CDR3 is CASSLRVGYEQYF. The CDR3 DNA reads TGTGCCAGCTCACTCAGGGTCGGCTACGAGCAGTACTTC.

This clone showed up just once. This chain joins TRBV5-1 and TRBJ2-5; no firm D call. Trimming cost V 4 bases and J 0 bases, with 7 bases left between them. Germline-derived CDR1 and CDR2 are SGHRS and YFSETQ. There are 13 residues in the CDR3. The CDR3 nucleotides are TGCGCCAGCAGCAAAGAGTACCAAGAGACCCAGTACTTC. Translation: CASSKEYQETQYF.

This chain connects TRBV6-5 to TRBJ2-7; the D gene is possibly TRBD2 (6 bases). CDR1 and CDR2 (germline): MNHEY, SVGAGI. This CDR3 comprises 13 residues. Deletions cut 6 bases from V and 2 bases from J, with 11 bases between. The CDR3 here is CASRLAGAYEQYF. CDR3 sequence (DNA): TGTGCCAGCAGACTAGCCGGTGCCTACGAGCAGTACTTC.

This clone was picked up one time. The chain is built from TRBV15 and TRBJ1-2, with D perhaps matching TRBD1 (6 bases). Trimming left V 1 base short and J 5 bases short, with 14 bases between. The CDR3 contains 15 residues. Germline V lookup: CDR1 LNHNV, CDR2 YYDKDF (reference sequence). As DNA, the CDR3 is TGTGCCACCAGCAGAGGGGGTATTGGACAGTATGGCTACACCTTC. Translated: CATSRGGIGQYGYTF.

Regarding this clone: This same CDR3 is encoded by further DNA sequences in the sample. CDR3 residues: CASSYPESNQPQHF. The CDR3 DNA sequence: TGTGCCAGCAGCTATCCGGAGAGCAATCAGCCCCAGCATTTT. This chain uses TRBV6-6 with TRBJ1-5; D is undetermined. CDR1 MNHNY and CDR2 SVGAGI come from the germline V gene (reference sequence). V lost 6 bases to trimming and J lost 1 base, with 10 bases between them. This CDR3 is built from 14 residues.

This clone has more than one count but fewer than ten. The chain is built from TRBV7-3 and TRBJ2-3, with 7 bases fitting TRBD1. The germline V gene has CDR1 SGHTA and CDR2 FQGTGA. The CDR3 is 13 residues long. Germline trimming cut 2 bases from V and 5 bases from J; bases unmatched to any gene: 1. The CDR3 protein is CASSLDREDTQYF. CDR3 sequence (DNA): TGTGCCAGCAGCTTAGACAGGGAAGATACGCAGTATTTT.

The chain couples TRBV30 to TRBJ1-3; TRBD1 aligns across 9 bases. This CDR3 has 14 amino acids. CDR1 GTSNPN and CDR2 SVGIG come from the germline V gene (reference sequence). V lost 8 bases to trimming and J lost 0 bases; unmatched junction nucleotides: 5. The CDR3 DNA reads TGTGCCGAGGGACAGGGAAACTCTGGAAACACCATATATTTT. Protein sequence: CAEGQGNSGNTIYF.

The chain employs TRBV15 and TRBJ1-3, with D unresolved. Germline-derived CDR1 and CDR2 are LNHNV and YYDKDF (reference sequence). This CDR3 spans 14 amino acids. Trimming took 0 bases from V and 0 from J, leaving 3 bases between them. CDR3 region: CATSRDYSGNTIYF. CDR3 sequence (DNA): TGTGCCACCAGCAGAGATTACTCTGGAAACACCATATATTTT.

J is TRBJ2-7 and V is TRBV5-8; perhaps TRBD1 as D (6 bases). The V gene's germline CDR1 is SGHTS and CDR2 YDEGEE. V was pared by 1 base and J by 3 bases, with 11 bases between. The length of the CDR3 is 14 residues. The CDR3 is CASSLRDNYYEQYF. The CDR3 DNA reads TGTGCCAGCAGCTTGCGGGACAACTACTACGAGCAGTACTTC.

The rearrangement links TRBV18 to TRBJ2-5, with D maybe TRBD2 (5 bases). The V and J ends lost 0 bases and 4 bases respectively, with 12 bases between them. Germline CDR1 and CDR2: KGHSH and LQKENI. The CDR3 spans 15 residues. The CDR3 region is CASSPPARVGETQYF. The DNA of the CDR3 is TGTGCCAGCTCACCACCCGCGCGGGTGGGAGAGACCCAGTACTTC. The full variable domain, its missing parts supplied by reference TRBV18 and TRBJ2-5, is NAGVMQNPRHLVRRRGQEARLRCSPMKGHSHVYWYRQLPEEGLKFMVYLQKENIIDESGMPKERFSAEFPKEGPSILRIQQVVRGDSAAYFCASSPPARVGETQYFGPGTRLLVL.

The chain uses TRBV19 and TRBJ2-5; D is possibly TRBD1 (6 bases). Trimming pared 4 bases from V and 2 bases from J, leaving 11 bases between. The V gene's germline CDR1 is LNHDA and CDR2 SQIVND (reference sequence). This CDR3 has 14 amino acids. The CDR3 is CASSTHREQETQYF. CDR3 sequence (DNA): TGTGCCAGTAGTACCCACAGGGAGCAAGAGACCCAGTACTTC. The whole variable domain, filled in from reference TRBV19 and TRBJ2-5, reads DGGITQSPKYLFRKEGQNVTLSCEQNLNHDAMYWYRQDPGQGLRLIYYSQIVNDFQKGDIAEGYSVSREKKESFPLTVTSAQKNPTAFYLCASSTHREQETQYFGPGTRLLVL.

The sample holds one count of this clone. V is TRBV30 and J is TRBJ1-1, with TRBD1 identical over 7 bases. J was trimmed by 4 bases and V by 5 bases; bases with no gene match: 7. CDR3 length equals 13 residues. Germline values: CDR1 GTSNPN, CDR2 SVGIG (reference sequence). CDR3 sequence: CAWAKTGSTEAFF. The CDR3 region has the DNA TGTGCCTGGGCCAAGACAGGGTCCACTGAAGCTTTCTTT.

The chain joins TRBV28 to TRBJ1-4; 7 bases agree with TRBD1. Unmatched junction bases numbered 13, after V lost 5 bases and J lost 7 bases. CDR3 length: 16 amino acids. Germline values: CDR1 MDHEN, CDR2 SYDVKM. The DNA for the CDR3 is TGTGCCAGCAGTCCACGACAGGGAACCCTCCCTGAAAAACTGTTTTTT. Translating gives CASSPRQGTLPEKLFF.

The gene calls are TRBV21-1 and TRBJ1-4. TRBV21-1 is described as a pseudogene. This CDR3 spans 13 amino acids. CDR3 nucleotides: TGTGCCAGCAGCAACCATGCGGTGGGAAAACTGTTTTTT. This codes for CASSNHAVGKLFF.

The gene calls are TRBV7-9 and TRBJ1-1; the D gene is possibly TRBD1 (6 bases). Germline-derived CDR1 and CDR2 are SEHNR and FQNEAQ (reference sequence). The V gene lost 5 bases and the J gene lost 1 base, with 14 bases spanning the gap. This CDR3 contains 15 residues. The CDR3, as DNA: TGTGCCAGCAGCCGTTCAGACAGGAAGAACACTGAAGCTTTCTTT. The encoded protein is CASSRSDRKNTEAFF. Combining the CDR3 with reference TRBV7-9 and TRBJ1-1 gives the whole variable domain DTGVSQNPRHKITKRGQNVTFRCDPISEHNRLYWYRQTLGQGPEFLTYFQNEAQLEKSRLLSDRFSAERPKGSFSTLEIQRTEQGDSAMYLCASSRSDRKNTEAFFGQGTRLTVV.